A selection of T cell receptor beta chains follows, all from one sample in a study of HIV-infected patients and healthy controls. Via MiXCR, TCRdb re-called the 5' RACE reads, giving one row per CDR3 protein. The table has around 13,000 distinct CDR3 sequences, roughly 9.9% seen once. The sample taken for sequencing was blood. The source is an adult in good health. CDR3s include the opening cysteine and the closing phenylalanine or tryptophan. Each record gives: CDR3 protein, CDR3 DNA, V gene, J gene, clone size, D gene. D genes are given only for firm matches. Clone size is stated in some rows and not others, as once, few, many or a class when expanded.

CASSQEIAGYQPQHF,TGCGCCAGCAGCCAAGAGATTGCAGGGTACCAGCCCCAGCATTTT,TRBV4-3,TRBJ1-5,medium-sized,.
CASSPGPSAYNEQFF,TGTGCCAGCAGTCCCGGGCCTAGTGCTTACAATGAGCAGTTCTTC,TRBV11-1,TRBJ2-1,few,.
CASSYSNTEAFF,TGTGCCAGCAGTTACTCGAACACTGAAGCTTTCTTT,TRBV6-2/TRBV6-3,TRBJ1-1,medium-sized,.
CASSLAPPGVGRSPLHF,TGTGCCAGCAGCTTAGCACCTCCAGGGGTAGGGCGTTCACCCCTCCACTTT,TRBV11-2,TRBJ1-6,.,.
CASSQDQSGSTDTQYF,TGTGCCAGCAGCCAAGATCAGAGCGGATCCACAGATACGCAGTATTTT,TRBV3-1,TRBJ2-3,medium-sized,.
CASSLQGASQPQHF,TGTGCCAGCAGTTTACAGGGGGCCTCTCAGCCCCAGCATTTT,TRBV27,TRBJ1-5,many,TRBD1
CASSLRQGGKANSPLHF,TGTGCCAGCAGCCTCCGACAGGGAGGGAAGGCTAATTCACCCCTCCACTTT,TRBV3-1,TRBJ1-6,many,TRBD1
CASSQDRVSYNEQFF,TGTGCCAGTTCTCAGGACAGGGTCTCCTACAATGAGCAGTTCTTC,TRBV19,TRBJ2-1,many,TRBD1
CASSLDSTKETQYF,TGCGCCAGCAGCTTGGACAGCACCAAAGAGACCCAGTACTTC,TRBV5-1,TRBJ2-5,many,.
CASSDRGYEQFF,TGTGCCAGCAGTGACAGGGGGTATGAGCAGTTCTTC,TRBV6-4,TRBJ2-1,medium-sized,.
CASSQEIPNEKLFF,TGTGCCAGCAGCCAAGAAATTCCTAATGAAAAACTGTTTTTT,TRBV3-1,TRBJ1-4,many,.
CASSIGDLETQYF,TGTGCCAGTAGTATAGGGGACCTTGAGACCCAGTACTTC,TRBV19,TRBJ2-5,many,.
CATGNTGELFF,TGTGCCACAGGGAACACCGGGGAGCTGTTTTTT,TRBV24-1,TRBJ2-2,many,.
CASSLTGGMNTEAFF,TGTGCCAGCAGCTTAACCGGCGGCATGAACACTGAAGCTTTCTTT,TRBV7-2,TRBJ1-1,many,.